This TCR beta chain derives from a study of blood T cell repertoires in COVID-19 (dated by TCRdb to 2020 to 2021). In terms of the full investigation: Samples covering the acute and convalescent phases of COVID-19 were provided by collaborators in the United States, Italy and Spain. Where available, HLA class I and class II types were obtained from metadata supplied by the sample provider rather than from assay-based typing. Subjects who had been exposed to COVID-19, were actively infected with it, or had recovered from it provided the deeply sampled blood TCRbeta repertoires that made up the dataset. A de-identified subject ID, COVID-19 status, age in years and sex were almost always included in the sample metadata. The prospective study material was composed of cDNA or gDNA derived from T cells, B-cell-depleted T cells, or PBMCs. Samples came from the ongoing ImmuneRACE study (first 160 participants) plus 1,254 subjects from 6 global collaborators. A freely available public database, intended as a resource for researchers studying the immune response to SARS-CoV-2, is where the repertoires were released. Results and caveats for the whole study, not just this receptor: How much clinical and demographic metadata was included differed by source and by participant, and the metadata was provided uncurated.

On this clone itself: Its antigen remains unidentified. No qualities accompany the bases; no much larger clone lies one base away.

Compared with germline, V lacks 4 bases and J lacks 5 bases; bases without a gene match: 13. The CDR3 covers 16 residues, taking in both the cysteine and the phenylalanine. The read is trimmed to its CDR3 DNA, 48 bases read in frame from base 1. Taken from the germline V gene, the CDR1 and CDR2 loops are SGHAT and FQNNGV. The immunoSEQ Assay, a bias-controlled multiplex PCR, was used to amplify TCRbeta CDR3 regions from genomic DNA. As for how the authors treated the data: The number of nucleated cells in each sample was estimated by amplification of reference gene primers within the assay. To quantify the absolute abundance of each unique TCRbeta CDR3 rearrangement, sequence reads were collapsed and filtered. For each sample, productive Simpson clonality was calculated as the square root of Simpson's diversity index across productive rearrangements. Drawn from immuneACCESS, this table holds only the in-frame rearrangements with V and J called that TCRdb kept. Clones are partly lost; checked studies trace under half to an unresolved V gene and leave the rest unexplained. From that table come the V and J calls and clone size; the DNA was used to work out D and trimming. The sample yields around 420,000 clones; approximately 88% were counted once. The ten largest make up approximately 2.1% of the sample.

Enrolling through a virtual design, the prospective study's participants ranged in age from roughly 18 to 90 years and lived across roughly 24 United States geographic areas. Cohort assignment in the prospective study relied on participant-reported clinical history from a screening survey and a study questionnaire. Mobile phlebotomists in the prospective study collected whole blood, serum and a nasopharyngeal or oropharyngeal swab from every participant. Participants in the prospective study had the option to provide additional blood draws and questionnaires over a roughly two-month period. Blood samples from the prospective study were shipped frozen or at room temperature prior to DNA extraction.

Here the chain combines TRBV11-2 and TRBJ2-7; 8 bases in between match TRBD1. The sequencing input was PBMCs or T cells enriched from blood (not recorded which). This TCR derives from a woman aged 40-49 years with acute COVID-19. CDR3 protein: CASSSIPRTGFDEQYF. The nucleotides read TGTGCCAGCAGCTCTATACCCAGGACAGGGTTCGACGAGCAGTACTTC.